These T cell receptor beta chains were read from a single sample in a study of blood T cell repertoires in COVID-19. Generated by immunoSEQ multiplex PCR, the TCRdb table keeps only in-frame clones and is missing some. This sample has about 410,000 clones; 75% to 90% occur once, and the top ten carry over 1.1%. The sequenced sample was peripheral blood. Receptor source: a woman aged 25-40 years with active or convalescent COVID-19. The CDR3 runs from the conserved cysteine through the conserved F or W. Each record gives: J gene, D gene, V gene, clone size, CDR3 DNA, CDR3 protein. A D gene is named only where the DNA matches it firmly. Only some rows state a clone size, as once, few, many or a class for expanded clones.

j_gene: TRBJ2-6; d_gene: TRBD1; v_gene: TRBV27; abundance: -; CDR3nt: TGTGCCAGCAGTTTGGTCGGGACAGGGCATCTGGCTCGGTCTGGGGCCAACGTCCTGACTTTC; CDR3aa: CASSLVGTGHLARSGANVLTF
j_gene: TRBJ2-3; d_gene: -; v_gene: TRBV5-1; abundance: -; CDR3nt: TGCGCCAGCAGCTCAAACACAGGGCACACAGATACGCAGTATTTT; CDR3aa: CASSSNTGHTDTQYF
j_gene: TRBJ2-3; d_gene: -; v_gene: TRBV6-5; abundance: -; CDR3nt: TGTGCTGCACTCAGGGTAAATCCCACAGATACGCAGTATTTT; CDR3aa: CAALRVNPTDTQYF
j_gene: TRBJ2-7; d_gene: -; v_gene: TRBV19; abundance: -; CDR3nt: TGTGCCAGTAGTACCACAGGGACCGAGCAGTACTTC; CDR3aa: CASSTTGTEQYF
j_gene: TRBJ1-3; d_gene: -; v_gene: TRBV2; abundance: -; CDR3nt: TGTGCCAGCAGTGATGACAGGCATCGAGACACCATATATTTT; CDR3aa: CASSDDRHRDTIYF
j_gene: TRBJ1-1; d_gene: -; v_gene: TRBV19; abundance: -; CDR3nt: TGTGCCAGTAGTGACCCTAGCCGGAACACTGAAGCTTTCTTT; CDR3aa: CASSDPSRNTEAFF
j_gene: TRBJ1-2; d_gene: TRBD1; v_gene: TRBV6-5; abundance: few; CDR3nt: TGTGCCAGCAACTCCTTAGGACAGGGAGGCTATGGCTACACCTTC; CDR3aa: CASNSLGQGGYGYTF
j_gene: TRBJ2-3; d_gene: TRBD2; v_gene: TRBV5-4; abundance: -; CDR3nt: TGTGCCAGCAGCAGGGGACTAGCGAAGAGCACAGATACGCAGTATTTT; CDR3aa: CASSRGLAKSTDTQYF
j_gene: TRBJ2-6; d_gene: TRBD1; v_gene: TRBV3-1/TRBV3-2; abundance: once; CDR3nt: TGTGCCAGCAGCCAAAGAGGGACAGTCTCTGGGGCCAACGTCCTGACTTTC; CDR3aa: CASSQRGTVSGANVLTF
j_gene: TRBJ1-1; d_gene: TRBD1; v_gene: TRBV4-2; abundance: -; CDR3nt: TGTGCCAGCAGCCAAGACCGGGACAGGGACACTGAAGCTTTCTTT; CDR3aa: CASSQDRDRDTEAFF
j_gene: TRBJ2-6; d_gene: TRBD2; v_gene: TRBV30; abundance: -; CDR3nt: TGTGCCTGCCTAGGTTCGGGGGGCTCTGGGGCCAACGTCCTGACTTTC; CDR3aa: CACLGSGGSGANVLTF
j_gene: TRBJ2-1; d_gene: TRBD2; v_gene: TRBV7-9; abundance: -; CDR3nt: TGTGCCAGCAGCCCGTTAGCGGGGGGCGACTCCTACAATGAGCAGTTCTTC; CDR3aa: CASSPLAGGDSYNEQFF
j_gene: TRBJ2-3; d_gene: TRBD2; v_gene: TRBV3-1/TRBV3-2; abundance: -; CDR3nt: TGTGCCAGCAGCCGCGGACTAGCGAGCACAGATACGCAGTATTTT; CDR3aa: CASSRGLASTDTQYF
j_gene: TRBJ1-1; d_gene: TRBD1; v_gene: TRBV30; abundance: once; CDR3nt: TGTGCCTCGGACAGGGGCGAAGGGAACACTGAAGCTTTCTTT; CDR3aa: CASDRGEGNTEAFF
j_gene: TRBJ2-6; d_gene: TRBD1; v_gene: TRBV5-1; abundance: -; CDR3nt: TGCGCCAGCAGCTTAATGTCAGGGGGCTCTGGGGCCAACGTCCTGACTTTC; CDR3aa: CASSLMSGGSGANVLTF
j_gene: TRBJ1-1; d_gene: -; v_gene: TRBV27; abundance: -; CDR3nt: TGTGCCAGCAGTTTAGGGGGCCGGTACACTGAAGCTTTCTTT; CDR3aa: CASSLGGRYTEAFF
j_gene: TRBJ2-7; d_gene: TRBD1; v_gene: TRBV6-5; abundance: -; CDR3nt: TGTGCCAGCAGACCAGAACAGGGGAGATACGAGCAGTACTTC; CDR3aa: CASRPEQGRYEQYF
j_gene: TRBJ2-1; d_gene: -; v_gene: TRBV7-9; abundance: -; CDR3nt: TGTGCCAGCAGCAGGACCGTAGGGGCTAACAATGAGCAGTTCTTC; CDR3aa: CASSRTVGANNEQFF
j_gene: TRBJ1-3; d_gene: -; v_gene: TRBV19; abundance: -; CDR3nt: TGTGCCAGTAGTATTAAAAGCGGGCGGAGCTCTGGAAACACCATATATTTT; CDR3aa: CASSIKSGRSSGNTIYF
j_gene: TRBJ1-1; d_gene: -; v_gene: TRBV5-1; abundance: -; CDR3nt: TGCGCCAGCAGCTTGGCCGGGTTTGACACTGAAGCTTTCTTT; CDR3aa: CASSLAGFDTEAFF
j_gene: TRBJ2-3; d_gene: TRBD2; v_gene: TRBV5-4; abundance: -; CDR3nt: TGTGCCAGCAGCTCGAGACTAGCGGAAGAGGGAGATACGCAGTATTTT; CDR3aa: CASSSRLAEEGDTQYF
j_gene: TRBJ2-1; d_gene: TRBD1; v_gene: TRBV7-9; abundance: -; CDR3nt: TGTGCCAGCAGCTTAGCGGGACAGGGGGCCTACAATGAGCAGTTCTTC; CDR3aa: CASSLAGQGAYNEQFF
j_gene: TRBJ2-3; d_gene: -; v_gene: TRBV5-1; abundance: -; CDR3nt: TGCGCCAGCAGCTTGGAATTCCTAGGTACGTCAGATACGCAGTATTTT; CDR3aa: CASSLEFLGTSDTQYF
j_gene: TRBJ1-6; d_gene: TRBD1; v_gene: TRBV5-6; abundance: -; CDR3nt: TGTGCCAGCAGCTGGGACAGGGGAAATTCACCCCTCCACTTT; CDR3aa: CASSWDRGNSPLHF
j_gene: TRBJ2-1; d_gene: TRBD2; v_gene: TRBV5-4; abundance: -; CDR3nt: TGTGCCAGCAGCTTGGAGGGTAGCGGGACCGACAACAATGAGCAGTTCTTC; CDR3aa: CASSLEGSGTDNNEQFF
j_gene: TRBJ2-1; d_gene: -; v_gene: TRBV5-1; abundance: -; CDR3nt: TGCGCCAGCAGCTTGGACCTAAGACTCTATGAGCAGTTCTTC; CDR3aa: CASSLDLRLYEQFF
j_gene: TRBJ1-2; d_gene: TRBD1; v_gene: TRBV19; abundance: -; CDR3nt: TGTGCCAGTAACAAAGACAGGGCGGGCGGCTACACCTTC; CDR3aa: CASNKDRAGGYTF
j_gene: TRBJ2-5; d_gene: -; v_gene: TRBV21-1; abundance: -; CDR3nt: TGTGCCAGCCGACAGACACGCCAAGAGACCCAGTACTTC; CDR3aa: CASRQTRQETQYF
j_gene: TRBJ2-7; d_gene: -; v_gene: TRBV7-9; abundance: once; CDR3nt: TGTGCCAGCAGCTTCTTACAGTTCTACGAGCAGTACTTC; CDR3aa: CASSFLQFYEQYF
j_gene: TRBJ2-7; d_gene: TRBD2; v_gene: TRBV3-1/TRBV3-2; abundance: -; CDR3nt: TGTGCCAGCAGCCCCTTAGCGGGGGCTATATCCTACGAGCAGTACTTC; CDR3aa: CASSPLAGAISYEQYF
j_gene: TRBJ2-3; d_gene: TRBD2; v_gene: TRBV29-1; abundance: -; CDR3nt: TGCAGCGCCCTCTTCCAGACTAGCGGGGCAAGCACAGATACGCAGTATTTT; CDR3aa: CSALFQTSGASTDTQYF
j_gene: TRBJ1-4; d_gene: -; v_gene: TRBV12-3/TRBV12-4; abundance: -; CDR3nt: TGTGCCACTTCTTGGCAGGCCCCTGAAAAACTGTTTTTT; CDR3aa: CATSWQAPEKLFF
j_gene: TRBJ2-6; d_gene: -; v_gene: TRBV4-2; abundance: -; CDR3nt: TGTGCCAGCAGCCAAGATTGGGGGCCGCTGACTGGGGCCAACGTCCTGACTTTC; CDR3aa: CASSQDWGPLTGANVLTF
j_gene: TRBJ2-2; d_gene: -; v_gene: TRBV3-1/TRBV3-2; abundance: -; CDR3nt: TGTGCCAGCAGCCGCGGGAAAATTACCGGGGAGCTGTTTTTT; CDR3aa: CASSRGKITGELFF
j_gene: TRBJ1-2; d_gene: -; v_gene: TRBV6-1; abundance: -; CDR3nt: TGTGCCAGCAGTGAAGGGGGCGCTCTCTATGGCTACACCTTC; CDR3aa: CASSEGGALYGYTF
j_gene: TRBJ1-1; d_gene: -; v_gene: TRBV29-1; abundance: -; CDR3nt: TGCAGCGTCCGGGTCCTAAACACTGAAGCTTTCTTT; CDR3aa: CSVRVLNTEAFF
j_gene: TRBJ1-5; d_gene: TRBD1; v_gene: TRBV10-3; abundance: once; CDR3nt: TGTGCCACCAAAGGGAGGACAGGGGCTTCTAGCAATCAGCCCCAGCATTTT; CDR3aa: CATKGRTGASSNQPQHF
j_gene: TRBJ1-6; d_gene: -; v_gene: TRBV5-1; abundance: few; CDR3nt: TGCGCCAGCAGCTTGTCCGGAGATTCACCCCTCCACTTT; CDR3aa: CASSLSGDSPLHF
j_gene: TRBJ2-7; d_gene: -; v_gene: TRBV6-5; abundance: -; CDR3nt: TGTGCCAGCAGTTACGGGGCAGCCGATACCTACGAGCAGTACTTC; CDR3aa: CASSYGAADTYEQYF
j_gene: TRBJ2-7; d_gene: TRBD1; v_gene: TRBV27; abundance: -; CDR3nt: TGTGCCAGCAGACAGGGGGCCTACGAGCAGTACTTC; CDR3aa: CASRQGAYEQYF
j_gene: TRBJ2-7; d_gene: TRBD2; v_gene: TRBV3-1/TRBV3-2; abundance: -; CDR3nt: TGTGCCAGCAGCCAAGTAGCGGGAGGGCCTGGCGAGCAGTACTTC; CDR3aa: CASSQVAGGPGEQYF
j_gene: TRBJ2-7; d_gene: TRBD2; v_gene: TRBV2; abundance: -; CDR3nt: TGTGCCAGCAGTGCTAGCGGGAGTAGTATCGAGCAGTACTTC; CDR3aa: CASSASGSSIEQYF
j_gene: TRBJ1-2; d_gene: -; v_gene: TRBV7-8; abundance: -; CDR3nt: TGTGCCAGCACCCCCGCCGACACCGACTATGGCTACACCTTC; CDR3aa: CASTPADTDYGYTF
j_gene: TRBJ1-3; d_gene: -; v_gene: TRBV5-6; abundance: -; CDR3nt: TGTGCCAGCAGCTTGGGCAGCTCTGGAAACACCATATATTTT; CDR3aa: CASSLGSSGNTIYF
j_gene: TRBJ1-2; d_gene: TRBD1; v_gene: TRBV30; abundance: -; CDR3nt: TGTGCCAACTCGGGTATTCAAATGACAGGGGATTATGGCTACACCTTC; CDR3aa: CANSGIQMTGDYGYTF
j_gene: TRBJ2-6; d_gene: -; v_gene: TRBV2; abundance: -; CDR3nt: TGTGCCAGCAGACGCAGGGAGGCTGGGGCCAACGTCCTGACTTTC; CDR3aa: CASRRREAGANVLTF
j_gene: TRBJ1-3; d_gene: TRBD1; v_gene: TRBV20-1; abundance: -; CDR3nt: TGCAGTGCTAGTTACGGGACAGGGTACTCTGGAAACACCATATATTTT; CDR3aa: CSASYGTGYSGNTIYF
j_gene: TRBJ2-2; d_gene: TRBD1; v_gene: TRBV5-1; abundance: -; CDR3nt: TGCGCCAGCAGCTTGGAGGGACAGGGGACCACCGGGGAGCTGTTTTTT; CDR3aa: CASSLEGQGTTGELFF
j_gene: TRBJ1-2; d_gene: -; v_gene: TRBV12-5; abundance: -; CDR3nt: TGTGCTAGTGGTTTACCTTTCCCGGGGTTAAGCGGCTACACCTTC; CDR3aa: CASGLPFPGLSGYTF
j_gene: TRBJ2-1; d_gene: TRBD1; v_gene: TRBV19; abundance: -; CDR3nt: TGTGCCAGTAGCGATCCGGGACAGGCCCACAATGAGCAGTTCTTC; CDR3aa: CASSDPGQAHNEQFF
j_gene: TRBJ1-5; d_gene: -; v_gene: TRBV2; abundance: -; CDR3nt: TGTGCCAGCAGGGGAGAAGGGAATCAGCCCCAGCATTTT; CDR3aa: CASRGEGNQPQHF
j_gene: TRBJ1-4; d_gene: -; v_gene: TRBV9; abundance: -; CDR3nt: TGTGCCAGCAGCGTTAAACAGACTAATGAAAAACTGTTTTTT; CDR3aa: CASSVKQTNEKLFF
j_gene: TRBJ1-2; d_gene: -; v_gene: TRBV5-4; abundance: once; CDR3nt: TGTGCCAGCAGCCCACAGGGCTTATATGGCTACACCTTC; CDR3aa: CASSPQGLYGYTF
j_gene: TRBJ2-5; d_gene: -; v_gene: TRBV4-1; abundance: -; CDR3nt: TGCGCCAGCAGCCCACTGATGATGCAAGAGACCCAGTACTTC; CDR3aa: CASSPLMMQETQYF
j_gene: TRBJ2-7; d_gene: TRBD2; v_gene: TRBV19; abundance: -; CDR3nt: TGTGCCAGTAGTCCCCTAGCGGGGGGCTCGGTAGAGCAGTACTTC; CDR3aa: CASSPLAGGSVEQYF
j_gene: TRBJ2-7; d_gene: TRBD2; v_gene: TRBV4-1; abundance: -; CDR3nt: TGCGCCAGCAGCCAAGAACGACGGGGAGGGACCTACGAGCAGTACTTC; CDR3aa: CASSQERRGGTYEQYF